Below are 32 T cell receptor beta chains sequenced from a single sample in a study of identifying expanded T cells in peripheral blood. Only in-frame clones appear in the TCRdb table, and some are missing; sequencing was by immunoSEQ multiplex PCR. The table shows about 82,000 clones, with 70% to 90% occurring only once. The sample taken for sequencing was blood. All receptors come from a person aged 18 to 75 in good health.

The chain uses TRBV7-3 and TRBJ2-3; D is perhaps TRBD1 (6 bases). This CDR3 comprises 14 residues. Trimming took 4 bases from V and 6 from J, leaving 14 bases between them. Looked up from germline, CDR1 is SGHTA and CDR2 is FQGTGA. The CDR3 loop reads CASSSGTFGDTQYF. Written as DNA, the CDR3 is TGTGCCAGCAGCTCCGGGACATTCGGGGATACGCAGTATTTT. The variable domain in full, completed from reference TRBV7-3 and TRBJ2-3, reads GAGVSQTPSNKVTEKGKYVELRCDPISGHTALYWYRQSLGQGPEFLIYFQGTGAADDSGLPNDRFFAVRPEGSVSTLKIQRTERGDSAVYLCASSSGTFGDTQYFGPGTRLTVL.

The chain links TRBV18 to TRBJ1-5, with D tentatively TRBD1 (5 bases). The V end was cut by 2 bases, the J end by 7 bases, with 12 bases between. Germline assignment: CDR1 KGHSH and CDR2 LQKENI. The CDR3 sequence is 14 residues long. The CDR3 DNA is TGTGCCAGCTCACCAGGGGCTAAGGGACAGCCCCAGCATTTT. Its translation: CASSPGAKGQPQHF.

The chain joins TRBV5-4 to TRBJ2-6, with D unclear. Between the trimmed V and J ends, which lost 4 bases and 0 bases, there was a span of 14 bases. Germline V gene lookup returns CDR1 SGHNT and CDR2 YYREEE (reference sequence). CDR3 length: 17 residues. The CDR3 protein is CASSHGGLNSGANVLTF. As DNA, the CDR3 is TGTGCCAGCAGCCACGGTGGGCTTAACTCTGGGGCCAACGTCCTGACTTTC.

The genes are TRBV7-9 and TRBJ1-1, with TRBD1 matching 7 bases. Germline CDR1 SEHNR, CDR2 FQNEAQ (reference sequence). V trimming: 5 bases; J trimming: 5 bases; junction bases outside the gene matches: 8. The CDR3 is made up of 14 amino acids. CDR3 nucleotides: TGTGCCAGCAGCCGGGGAGGGGGCTCTACTGAAGCTTTCTTT. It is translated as CASSRGGGSTEAFF.

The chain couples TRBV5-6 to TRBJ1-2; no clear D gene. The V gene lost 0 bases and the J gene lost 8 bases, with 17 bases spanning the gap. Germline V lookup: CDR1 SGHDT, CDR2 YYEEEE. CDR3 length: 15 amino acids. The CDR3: CASSLEGGPRRGYTF. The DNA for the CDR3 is TGTGCCAGCAGCTTGGAAGGCGGTCCCCGGCGAGGCTACACCTTC.

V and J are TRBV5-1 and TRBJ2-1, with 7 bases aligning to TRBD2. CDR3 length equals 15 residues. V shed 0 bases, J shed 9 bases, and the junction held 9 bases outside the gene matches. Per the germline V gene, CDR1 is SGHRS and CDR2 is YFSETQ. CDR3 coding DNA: TGCGCCAGCAGCTTGGGGGCCGGGACTACGGGTGAGCAGTTCTTC. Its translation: CASSLGAGTTGEQFF.

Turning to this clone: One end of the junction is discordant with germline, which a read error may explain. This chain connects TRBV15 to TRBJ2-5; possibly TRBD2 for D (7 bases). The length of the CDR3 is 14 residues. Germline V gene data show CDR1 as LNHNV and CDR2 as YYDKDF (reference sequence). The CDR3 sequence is CATRRGGGQETQYF. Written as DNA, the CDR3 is TGTGCCACCAGGAGAGGGGGGGGCCAAGAGACCCAGTACTTC.

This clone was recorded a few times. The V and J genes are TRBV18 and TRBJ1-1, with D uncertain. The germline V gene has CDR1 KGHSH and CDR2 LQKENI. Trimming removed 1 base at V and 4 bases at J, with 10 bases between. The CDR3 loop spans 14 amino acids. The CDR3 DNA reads TGTGCCAGCTCACCACAGGTTGAGGGCACTGAAGCTTTCTTT. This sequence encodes CASSPQVEGTEAFF.

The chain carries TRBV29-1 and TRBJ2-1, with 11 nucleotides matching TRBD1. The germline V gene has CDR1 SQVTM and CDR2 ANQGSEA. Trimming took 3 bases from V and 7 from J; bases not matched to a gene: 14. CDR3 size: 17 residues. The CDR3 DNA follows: TGCAGCGTTGAGGACCAGAGAGCGGACAGGGGGCAAAATGAGCAGTTCTTC. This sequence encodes CSVEDQRADRGQNEQFF.

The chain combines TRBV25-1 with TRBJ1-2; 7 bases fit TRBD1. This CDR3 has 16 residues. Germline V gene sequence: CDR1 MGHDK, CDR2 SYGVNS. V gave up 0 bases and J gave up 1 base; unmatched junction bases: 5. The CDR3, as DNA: TGTGCCAGCAGTGAATATGGGACAGCTTTTAACTATGGCTACACCTTC. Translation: CASSEYGTAFNYGYTF.

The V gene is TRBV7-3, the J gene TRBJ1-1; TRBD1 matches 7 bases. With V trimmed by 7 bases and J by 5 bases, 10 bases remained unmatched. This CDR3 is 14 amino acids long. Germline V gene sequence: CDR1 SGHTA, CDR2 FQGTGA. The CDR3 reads CASTATGKGTEAFF. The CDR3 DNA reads TGTGCCAGCACCGCGACAGGGAAAGGGACTGAAGCTTTCTTT.

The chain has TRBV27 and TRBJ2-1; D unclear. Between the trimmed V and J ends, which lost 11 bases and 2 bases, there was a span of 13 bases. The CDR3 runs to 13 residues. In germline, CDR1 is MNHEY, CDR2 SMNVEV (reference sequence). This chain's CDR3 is CAASDSTYNEQFF. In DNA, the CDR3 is TGTGCCGCGAGCGATAGTACCTACAATGAGCAGTTCTTC.

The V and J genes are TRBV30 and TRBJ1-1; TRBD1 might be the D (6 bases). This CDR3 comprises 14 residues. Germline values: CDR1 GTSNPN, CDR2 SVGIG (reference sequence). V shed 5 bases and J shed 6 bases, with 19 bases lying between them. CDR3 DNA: TGTGCCTGGCGGAGAGGGGGGAACTTACCTGAAGCTTTCTTT. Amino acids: CAWRRGGNLPEAFF. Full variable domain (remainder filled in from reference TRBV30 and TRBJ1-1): SQTIHQWPATLVQPVGSPLSLECTVEGTSNPNLYWYRQAAGRGLQLLFYSVGIGQISSEVPQNLSASRPQDRQFILSSKKLLLSDSGFYLCAWRRGGNLPEAFFGQGTRLTVV.

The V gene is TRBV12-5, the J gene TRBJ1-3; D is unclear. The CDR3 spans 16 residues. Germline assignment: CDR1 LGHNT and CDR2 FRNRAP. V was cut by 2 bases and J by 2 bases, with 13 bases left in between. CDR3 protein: CASGLSWRNAGNTIYF. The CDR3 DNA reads TGTGCTAGTGGTTTGAGTTGGCGTAACGCTGGAAACACCATATATTTT.

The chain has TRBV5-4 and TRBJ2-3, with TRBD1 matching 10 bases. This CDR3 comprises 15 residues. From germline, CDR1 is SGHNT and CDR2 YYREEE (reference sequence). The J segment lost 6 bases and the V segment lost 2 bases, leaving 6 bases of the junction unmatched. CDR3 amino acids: CASSLETGGDDTQYF. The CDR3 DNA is TGTGCCAGCAGCTTAGAGACAGGGGGCGATGATACGCAGTATTTT. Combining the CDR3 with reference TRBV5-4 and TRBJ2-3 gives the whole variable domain ETGVTQSPTHLIKTRGQQVTLRCSSQSGHNTVSWYQQALGQGPQFIFQYYREEENGRGNFPPRFSGLQFPNYSSELNVNALELDDSALYLCASSLETGGDDTQYFGPGTRLTVL.

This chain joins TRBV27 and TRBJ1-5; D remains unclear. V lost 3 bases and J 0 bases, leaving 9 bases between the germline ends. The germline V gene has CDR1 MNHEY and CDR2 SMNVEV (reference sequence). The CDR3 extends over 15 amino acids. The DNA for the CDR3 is TGTGCCAGCAGTTTGGCACAGCTTAGCAATCAGCCCCAGCATTTT. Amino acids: CASSLAQLSNQPQHF.

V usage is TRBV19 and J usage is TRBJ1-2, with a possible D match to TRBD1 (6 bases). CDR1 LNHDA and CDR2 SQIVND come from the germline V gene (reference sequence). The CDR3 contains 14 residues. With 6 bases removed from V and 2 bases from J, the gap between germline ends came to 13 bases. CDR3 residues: CASRSRDTNYGYTF. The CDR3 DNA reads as TGTGCCAGTAGATCCCGGGACACCAACTATGGCTACACCTTC.

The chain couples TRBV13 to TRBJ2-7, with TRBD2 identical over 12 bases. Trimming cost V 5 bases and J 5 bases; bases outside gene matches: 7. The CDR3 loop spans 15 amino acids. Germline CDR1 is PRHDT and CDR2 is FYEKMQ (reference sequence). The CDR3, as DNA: TGTGCCAGCAGCCCCCGACTAGCGGGAGTCCACGAGCAGTACTTC. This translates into CASSPRLAGVHEQYF. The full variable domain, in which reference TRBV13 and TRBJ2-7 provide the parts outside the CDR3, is AAGVIQSPRHLIKEKRETATLKCYPIPRHDTVYWYQQGPGQDPQFLISFYEKMQSDKGSIPDRFSAQQFSDYHSELNMSSLELGDSALYFCASSPRLAGVHEQYFGPGTRLTVT.

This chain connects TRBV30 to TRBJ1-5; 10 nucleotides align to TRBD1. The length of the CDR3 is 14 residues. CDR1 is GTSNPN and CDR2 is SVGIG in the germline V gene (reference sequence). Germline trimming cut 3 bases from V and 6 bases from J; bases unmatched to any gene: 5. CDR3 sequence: CAWSPGQGGQPQHF. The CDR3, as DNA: TGTGCCTGGAGCCCCGGACAGGGGGGTCAGCCCCAGCATTTT.

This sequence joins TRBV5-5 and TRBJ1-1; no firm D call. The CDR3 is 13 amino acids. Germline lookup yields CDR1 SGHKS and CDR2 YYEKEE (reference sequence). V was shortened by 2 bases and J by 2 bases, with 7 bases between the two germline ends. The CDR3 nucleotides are TGTGCCAGCAGCTTTCTCCCCAACACTGAAGCTTTCTTT. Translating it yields CASSFLPNTEAFF.

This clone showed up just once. CDR3 loop: CASSLRGHGRETQYF. Here the CDR3 DNA reads TGTGCCAGCAGCCTGAGGGGGCACGGGCGAGAGACCCAGTACTTC. This sequence joins TRBV5-6 and TRBJ2-5; 7 bases map to TRBD1. Germline V gives CDR1 SGHDT, CDR2 YYEEEE. The CDR3 length is 15 residues. Germline trimming cut 4 bases from V and 4 bases from J; bases unmatched to any gene: 10.

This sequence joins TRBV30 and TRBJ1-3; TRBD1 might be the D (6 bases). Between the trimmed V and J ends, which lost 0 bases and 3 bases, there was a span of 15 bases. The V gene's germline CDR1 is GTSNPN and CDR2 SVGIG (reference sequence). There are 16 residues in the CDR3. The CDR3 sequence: CAWSVGAGPIGNTIYF. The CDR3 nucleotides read TGTGCCTGGAGTGTGGGGGCAGGCCCGATTGGAAACACCATATATTTT. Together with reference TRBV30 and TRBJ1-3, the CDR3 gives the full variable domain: SQTIHQWPATLVQPVGSPLSLECTVEGTSNPNLYWYRQAAGRGLQLLFYSVGIGQISSEVPQNLSASRPQDRQFILSSKKLLLSDSGFYLCAWSVGAGPIGNTIYFGEGSWLTVV.

The CDR3 nucleotides are TGTGCCAGCAGCTTAAATGAGCAGTTCTTC. It codes for CASSLNEQFF. This chain uses TRBV11-3 with TRBJ2-1; the D is unclear. Germline loops: CDR1 SGHNT, CDR2 YENEEA. CDR3 length equals 10 residues. The ends were cut back, 2 bases at V and 7 bases at J, with 0 bases in the middle.

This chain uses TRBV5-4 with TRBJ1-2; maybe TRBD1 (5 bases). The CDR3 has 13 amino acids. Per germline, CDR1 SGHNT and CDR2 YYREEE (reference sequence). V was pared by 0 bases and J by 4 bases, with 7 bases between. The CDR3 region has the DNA TGTGCCAGCAGCTTGGAAGGGGTCTATGGCTACACCTTC. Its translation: CASSLEGVYGYTF.

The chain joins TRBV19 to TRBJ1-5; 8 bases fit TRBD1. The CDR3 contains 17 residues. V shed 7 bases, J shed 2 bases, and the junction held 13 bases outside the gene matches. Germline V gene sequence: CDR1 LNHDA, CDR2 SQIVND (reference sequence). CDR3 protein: CASTALRQGSGNQPQHF. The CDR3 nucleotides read TGTGCCAGTACTGCTCTTAGACAGGGGTCGGGCAATCAGCCCCAGCATTTT.

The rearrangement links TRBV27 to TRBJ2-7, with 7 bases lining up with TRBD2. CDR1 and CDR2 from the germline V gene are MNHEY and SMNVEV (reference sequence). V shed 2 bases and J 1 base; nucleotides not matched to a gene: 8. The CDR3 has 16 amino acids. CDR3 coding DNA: TGTGCCAGCAGTTTAGTCGGCGGGAGTGGGTCCTACGAGCAGTACTTC. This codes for CASSLVGGSGSYEQYF.

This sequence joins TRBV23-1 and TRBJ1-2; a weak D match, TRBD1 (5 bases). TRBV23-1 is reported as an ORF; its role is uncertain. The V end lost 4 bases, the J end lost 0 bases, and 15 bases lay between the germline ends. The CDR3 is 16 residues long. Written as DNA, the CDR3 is TGCGCCAGCAGTCCTTGGTGGGGGGAAGCTAACTATGGCTACACCTTC. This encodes CASSPWWGEANYGYTF.

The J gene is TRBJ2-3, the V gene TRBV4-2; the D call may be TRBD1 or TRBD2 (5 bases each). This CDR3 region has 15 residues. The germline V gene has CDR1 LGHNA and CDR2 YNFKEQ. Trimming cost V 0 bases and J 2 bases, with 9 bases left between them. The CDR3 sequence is CASSQEGRPTDTQYF. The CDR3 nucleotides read TGTGCCAGCAGCCAAGAGGGACGTCCCACAGATACGCAGTATTTT.

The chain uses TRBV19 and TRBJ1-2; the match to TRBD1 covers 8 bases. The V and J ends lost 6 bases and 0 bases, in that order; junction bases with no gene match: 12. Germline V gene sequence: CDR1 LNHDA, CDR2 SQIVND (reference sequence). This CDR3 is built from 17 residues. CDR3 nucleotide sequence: TGTGCCAGTAGGACCACCGGGACAGGCCTTACTAACTATGGCTACACCTTC. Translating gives CASRTTGTGLTNYGYTF.

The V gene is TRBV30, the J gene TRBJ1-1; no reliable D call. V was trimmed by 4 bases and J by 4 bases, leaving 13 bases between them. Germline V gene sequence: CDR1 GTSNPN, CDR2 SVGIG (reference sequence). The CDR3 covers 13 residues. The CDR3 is CAWMVGISTEAFF. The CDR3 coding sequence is TGTGCCTGGATGGTAGGGATTAGCACTGAAGCTTTCTTT.

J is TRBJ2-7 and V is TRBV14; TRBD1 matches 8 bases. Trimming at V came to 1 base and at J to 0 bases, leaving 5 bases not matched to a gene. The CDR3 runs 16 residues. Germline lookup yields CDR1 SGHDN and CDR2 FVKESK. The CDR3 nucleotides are TGTGCCAGCAGCCAAGTTTTCGGGACAGGCTCCTACGAGCAGTACTTC. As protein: CASSQVFGTGSYEQYF. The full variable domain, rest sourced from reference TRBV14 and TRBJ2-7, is EAGVTQFPSHSVIEKGQTVTLRCDPISGHDNLYWYRRVMGKEIKFLLHFVKESKQDESGMPNNRFLAERTGGTYSTLKVQPAELEDSGVYFCASSQVFGTGSYEQYFGPGTRLTVT.

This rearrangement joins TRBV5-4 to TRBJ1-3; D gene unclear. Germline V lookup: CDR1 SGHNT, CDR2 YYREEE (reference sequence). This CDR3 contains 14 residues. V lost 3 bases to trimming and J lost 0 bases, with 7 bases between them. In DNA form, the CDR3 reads TGTGCCAGCAGCTACGAACGCTCTGGAAACACCATATATTTT. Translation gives CASSYERSGNTIYF. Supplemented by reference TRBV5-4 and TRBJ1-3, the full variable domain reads ETGVTQSPTHLIKTRGQQVTLRCSSQSGHNTVSWYQQALGQGPQFIFQYYREEENGRGNFPPRFSGLQFPNYSSELNVNALELDDSALYLCASSYERSGNTIYFGEGSWLTVV.